The TCR beta chain described here comes from a study of blood T cell repertoires in COVID-19. The overall study: COVID-19 samples, acute and convalescent, were from the United States, Italy and Spain. PBMCs, B-cell-depleted T cells, or T cells were the source of the cDNA or gDNA that made up the material.

In the original processing: Amplification with reference gene primers provided the estimates of nucleated cell counts. TCRdb keeps only in-frame clones here, not all; method: immunoSEQ multiplex PCR. D and trimming come from the DNA, and the V and J calls and clone size come from that table. This sample has some 8,000 clones, with 84% found just once. J gave up 7 bases and V 0 bases, and 9 bases lay outside the gene matches. Germline CDR1 and CDR2: LGHNA and YSLEER. The CDR3 is 16 amino acids. This receptor was obtained from a human donor in a cohort sampled during active COVID-19. The source material was peripheral blood. The chain carries TRBV4-3 and TRBJ1-2; TRBD1 matches at 9 bases. This CDR3 is CASSQERGQGFPGYTF. The CDR3 DNA reads as TGCGCCAGCAGCCAAGAAAGGGGACAGGGATTCCCTGGCTACACCTTC.